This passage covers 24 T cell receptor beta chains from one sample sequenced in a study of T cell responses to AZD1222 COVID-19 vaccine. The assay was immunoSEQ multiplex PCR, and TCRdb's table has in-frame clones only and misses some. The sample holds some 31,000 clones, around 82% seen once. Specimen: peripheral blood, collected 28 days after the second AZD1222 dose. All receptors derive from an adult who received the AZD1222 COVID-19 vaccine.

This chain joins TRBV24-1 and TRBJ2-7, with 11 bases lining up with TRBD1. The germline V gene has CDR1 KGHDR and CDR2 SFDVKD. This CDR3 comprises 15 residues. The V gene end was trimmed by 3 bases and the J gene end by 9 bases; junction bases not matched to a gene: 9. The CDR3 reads CATSDIPGQGGRQYV. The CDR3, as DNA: TGTGCCACCAGTGATATACCGGGACAGGGGGGACGGCAGTACGTC.

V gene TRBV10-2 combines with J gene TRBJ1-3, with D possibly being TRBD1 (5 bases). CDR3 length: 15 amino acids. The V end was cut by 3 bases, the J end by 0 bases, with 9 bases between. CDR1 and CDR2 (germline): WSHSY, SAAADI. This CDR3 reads CASSEPRGSGNTIYF. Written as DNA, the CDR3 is TGCGCCAGCAGTGAACCGAGGGGCTCTGGAAACACCATATATTTT.

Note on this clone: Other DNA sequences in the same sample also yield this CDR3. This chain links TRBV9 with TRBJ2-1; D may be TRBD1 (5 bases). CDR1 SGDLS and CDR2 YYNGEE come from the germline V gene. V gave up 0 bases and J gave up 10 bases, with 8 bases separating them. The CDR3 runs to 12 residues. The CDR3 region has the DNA TGTGCCAGCAGCGTAGATGGGGCAGAGCAGTTCTTC. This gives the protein CASSVDGAEQFF.

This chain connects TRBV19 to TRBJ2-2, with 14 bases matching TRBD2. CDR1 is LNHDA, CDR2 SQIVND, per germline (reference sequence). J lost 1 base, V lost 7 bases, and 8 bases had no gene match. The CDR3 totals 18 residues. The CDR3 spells CASTGGLAGGKNTGELFF. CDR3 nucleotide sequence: TGTGCCAGTACTGGTGGACTAGCGGGGGGAAAGAACACCGGGGAGCTGTTTTTT.

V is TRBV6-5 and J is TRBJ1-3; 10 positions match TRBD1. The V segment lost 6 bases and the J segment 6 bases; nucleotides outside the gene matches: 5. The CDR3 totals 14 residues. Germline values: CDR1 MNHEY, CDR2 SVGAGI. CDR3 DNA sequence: TGTGCCAGCAGGAGGACAGGGGGAGAAAACACCATATATTTT. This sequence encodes CASRRTGGENTIYF.

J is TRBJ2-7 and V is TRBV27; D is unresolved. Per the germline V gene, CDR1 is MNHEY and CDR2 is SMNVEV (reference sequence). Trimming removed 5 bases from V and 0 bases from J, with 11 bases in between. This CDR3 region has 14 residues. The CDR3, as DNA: TGTGCCAGCAGTCGAGACTGGAGCTCCTACGAGCAGTACGTC. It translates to CASSRDWSSYEQYV.

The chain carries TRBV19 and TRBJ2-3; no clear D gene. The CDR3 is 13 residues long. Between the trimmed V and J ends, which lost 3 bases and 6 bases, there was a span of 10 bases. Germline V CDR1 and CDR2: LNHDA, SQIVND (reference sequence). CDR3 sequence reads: CASSIVRRDTQYF. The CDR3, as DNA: TGTGCCAGTAGTATCGTAAGGCGGGATACGCAGTATTTT. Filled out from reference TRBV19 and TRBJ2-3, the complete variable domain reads DGGITQSPKYLFRKEGQNVTLSCEQNLNHDAMYWYRQDPGQGLRLIYYSQIVNDFQKGDIAEGYSVSREKKESFPLTVTSAQKNPTAFYLCASSIVRRDTQYFGPGTRLTVL.

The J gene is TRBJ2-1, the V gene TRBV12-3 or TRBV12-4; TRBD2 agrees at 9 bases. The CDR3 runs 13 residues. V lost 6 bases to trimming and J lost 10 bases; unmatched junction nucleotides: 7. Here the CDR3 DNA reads TGTGCCAGCAGCCATATAGCGGGAGTAGAGCAGTTCTTC. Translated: CASSHIAGVEQFF.

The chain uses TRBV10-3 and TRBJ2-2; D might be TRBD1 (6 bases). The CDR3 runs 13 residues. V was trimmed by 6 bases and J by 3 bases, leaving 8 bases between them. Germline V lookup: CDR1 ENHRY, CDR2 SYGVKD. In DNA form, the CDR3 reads TGTGCCATCAGACAGGGTGACACCGGGGAGCTGTTTTTT. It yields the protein CAIRQGDTGELFF.

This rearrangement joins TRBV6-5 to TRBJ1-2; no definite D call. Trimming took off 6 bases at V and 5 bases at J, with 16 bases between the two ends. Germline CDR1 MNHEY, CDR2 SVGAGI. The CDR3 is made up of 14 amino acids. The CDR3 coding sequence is TGTGCCAGCAGCGGACGCGGCGAGTGGTATGGCTACACCTTC. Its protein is CASSGRGEWYGYTF.

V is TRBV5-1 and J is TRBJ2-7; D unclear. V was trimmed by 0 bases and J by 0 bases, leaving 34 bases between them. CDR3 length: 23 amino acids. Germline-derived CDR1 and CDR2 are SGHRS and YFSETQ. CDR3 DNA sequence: TGCGCCAGCAGCTTGGACAGCCAACCACTACTCGCCGGTATGAGCTTGCACTCCTACGAGCAGTACTTC. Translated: CASSLDSQPLLAGMSLHSYEQYF.

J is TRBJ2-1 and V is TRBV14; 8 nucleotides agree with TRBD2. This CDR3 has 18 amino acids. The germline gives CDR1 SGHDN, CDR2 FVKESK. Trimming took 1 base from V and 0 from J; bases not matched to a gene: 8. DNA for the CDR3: TGTGCCAGCAGCCAAGGGGCTAGCGGGTTGAGCTCCTACAATGAGCAGTTCTTC. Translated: CASSQGASGLSSYNEQFF.

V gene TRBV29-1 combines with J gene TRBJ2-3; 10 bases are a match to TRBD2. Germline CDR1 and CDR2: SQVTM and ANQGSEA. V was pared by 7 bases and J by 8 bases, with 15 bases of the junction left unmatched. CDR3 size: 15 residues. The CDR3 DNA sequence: TGCAGCGGGCGGGCTAGCGGGAGTTTAGTGGCTACGCAGTATTTT. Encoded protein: CSGRASGSLVATQYF.

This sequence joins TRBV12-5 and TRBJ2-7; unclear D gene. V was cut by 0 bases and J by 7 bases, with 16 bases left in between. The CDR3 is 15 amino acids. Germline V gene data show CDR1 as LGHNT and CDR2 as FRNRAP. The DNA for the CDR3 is TGTGCTAGTGGTTTGGTACTTGGCCCTTCGAGGGAGCAGTACTTC. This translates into CASGLVLGPSREQYF. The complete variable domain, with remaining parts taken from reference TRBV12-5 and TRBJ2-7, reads DARVTQTPRHKVTEMGQEVTMRCQPILGHNTVFWYRQTMMQGLELLAYFRNRAPLDDSGMPKDRFSAEMPDATLATLKIQPSEPRDSAVYFCASGLVLGPSREQYFGPGTRLTVT.

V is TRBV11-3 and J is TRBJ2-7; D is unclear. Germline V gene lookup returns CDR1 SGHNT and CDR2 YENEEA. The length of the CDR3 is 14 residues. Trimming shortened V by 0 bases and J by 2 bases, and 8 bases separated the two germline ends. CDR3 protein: CASSLESRPYEQYV. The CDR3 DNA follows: TGTGCCAGCAGCTTAGAGTCCAGGCCCTACGAGCAGTACGTC.

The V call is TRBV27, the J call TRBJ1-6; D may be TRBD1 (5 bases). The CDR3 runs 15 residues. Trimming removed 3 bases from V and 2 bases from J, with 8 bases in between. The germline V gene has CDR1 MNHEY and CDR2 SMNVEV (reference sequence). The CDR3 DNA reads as TGTGCCAGCAGTTTTCAGGGCGCCTATAATTCACCCCTCCACTTT. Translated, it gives CASSFQGAYNSPLHF.

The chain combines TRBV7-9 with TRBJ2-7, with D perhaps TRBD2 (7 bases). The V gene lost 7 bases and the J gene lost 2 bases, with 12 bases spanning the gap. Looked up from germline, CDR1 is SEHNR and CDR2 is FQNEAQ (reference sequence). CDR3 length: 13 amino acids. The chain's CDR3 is CASTLGGPYEQYV. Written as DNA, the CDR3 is TGTGCCAGCACCCTCGGGGGGCCCTACGAGCAGTACGTC.

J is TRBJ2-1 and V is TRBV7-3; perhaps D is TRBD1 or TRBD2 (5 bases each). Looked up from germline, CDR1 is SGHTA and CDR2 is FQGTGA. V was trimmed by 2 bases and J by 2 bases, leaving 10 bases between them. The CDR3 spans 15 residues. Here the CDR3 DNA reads TGTGCCAGCAGCTTAGGGGACGGAGCCTACAATGAGCAGTTCTTC. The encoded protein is CASSLGDGAYNEQFF.

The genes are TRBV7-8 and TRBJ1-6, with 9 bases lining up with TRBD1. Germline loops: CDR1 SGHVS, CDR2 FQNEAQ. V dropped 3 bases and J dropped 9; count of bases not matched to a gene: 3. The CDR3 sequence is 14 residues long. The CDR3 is CASSLPGQGSPLHF. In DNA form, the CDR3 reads TGTGCCAGCAGCTTGCCGGGACAGGGTTCACCCCTCCACTTT.

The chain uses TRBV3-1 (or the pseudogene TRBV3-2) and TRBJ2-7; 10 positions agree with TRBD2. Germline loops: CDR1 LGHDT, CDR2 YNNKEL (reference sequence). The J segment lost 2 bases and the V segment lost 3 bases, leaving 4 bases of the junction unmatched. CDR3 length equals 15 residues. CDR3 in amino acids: CASSHGGTSAYEQYF. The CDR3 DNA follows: TGTGCCAGCAGCCACGGGGGGACTAGCGCCTACGAGCAGTACTTC.

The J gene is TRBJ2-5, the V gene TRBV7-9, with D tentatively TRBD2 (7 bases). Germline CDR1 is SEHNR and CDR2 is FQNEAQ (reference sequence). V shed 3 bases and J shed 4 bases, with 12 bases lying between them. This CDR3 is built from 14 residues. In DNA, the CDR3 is TGTGCCAGCAGCTTTCACGGGGGGCTAGAGACCCAGTACTTC. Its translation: CASSFHGGLETQYF. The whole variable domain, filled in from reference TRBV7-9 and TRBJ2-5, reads DTGVSQNPRHKITKRGQNVTFRCDPISEHNRLYWYRQTLGQGPEFLTYFQNEAQLEKSRLLSDRFSAERPKGSFSTLEIQRTEQGDSAMYLCASSFHGGLETQYFGPGTRLLVL.

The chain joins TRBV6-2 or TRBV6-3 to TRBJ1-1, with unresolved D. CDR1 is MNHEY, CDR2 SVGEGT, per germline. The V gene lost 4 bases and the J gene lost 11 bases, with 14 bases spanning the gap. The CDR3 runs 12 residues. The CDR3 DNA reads TGTGCCAGCAGTTGGGGAGGCTCGGGGGCTTTCTTT. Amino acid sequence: CASSWGGSGAFF.

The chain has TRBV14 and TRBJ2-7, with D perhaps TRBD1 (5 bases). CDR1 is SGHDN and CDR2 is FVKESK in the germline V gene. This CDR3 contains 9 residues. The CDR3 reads CASSLIQEV. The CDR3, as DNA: TGTGCCAGCAGCCTCATACAGGAGGTC.

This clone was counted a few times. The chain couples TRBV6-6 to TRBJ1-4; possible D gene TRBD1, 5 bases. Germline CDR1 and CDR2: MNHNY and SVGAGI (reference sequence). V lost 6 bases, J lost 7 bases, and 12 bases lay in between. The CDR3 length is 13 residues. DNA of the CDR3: TGTGCCAGCAGGGGGGAGAACGTTGAAAAACTGTTTTTT. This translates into CASRGENVEKLFF.